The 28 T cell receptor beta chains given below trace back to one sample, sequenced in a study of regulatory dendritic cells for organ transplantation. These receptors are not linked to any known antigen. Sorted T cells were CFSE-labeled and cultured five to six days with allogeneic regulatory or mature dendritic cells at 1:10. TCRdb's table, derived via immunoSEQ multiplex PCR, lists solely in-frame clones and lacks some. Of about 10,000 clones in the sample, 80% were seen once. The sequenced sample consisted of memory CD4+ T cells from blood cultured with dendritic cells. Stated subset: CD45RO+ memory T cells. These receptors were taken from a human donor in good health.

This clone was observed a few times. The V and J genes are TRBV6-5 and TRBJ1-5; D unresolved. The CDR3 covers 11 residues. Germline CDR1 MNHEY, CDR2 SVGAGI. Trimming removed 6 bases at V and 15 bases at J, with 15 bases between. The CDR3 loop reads CASRGESHLHF. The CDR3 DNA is TGTGCCAGCAGAGGAGAATCCCATTTGCATTTT.

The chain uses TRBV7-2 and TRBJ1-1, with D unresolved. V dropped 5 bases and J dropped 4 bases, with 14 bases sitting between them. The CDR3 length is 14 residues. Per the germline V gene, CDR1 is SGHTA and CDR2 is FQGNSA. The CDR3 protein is CASSPIPRTTEAFF. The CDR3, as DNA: TGTGCCAGCAGCCCAATTCCACGTACCACTGAAGCTTTCTTT. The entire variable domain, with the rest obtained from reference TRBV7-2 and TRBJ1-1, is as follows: GAGVSQSPSNKVTEKGKDVELRCDPISGHTALYWYRQSLGQGLEFLIYFQGNSAPDKSGLPSDRFSAERTGGSVSTLTIQRTQQEDSAVYLCASSPIPRTTEAFFGQGTRLTVV.

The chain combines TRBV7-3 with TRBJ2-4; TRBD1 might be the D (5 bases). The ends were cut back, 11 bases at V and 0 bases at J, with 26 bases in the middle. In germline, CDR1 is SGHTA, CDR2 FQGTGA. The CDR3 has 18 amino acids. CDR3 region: CAGHPDSLRYLAKNIQYF. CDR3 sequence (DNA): TGTGCCGGCCACCCCGACAGCCTGAGGTATCTAGCCAAAAACATTCAGTACTTC.

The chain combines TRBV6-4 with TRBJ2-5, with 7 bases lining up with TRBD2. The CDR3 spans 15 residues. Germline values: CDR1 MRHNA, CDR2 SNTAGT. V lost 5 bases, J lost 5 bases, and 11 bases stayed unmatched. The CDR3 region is CASSPSGGKFETQYF. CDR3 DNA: TGTGCCAGCAGTCCCTCGGGGGGAAAGTTTGAGACCCAGTACTTC.

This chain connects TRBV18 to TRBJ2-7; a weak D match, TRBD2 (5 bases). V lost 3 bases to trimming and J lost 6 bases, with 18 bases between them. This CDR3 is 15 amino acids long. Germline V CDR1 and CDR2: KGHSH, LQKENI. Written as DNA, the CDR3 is TGTGCCAGCTCACCGGCGCTAGCAGCCCACGGCGAGCAGTACTTC. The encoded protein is CASSPALAAHGEQYF.

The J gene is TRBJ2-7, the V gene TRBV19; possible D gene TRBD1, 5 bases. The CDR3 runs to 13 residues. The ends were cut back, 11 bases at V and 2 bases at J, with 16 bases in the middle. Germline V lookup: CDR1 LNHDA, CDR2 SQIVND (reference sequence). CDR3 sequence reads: CAGPSQETYEQYF. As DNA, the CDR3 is TGTGCCGGACCTTCACAGGAGACCTACGAGCAGTACTTC.

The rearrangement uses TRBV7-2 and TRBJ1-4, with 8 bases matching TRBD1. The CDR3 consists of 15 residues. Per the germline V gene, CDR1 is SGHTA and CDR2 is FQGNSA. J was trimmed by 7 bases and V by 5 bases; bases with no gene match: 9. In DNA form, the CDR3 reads TGTGCCAGCAGCCCTCGGACAGGGTTGAGTGAAAAACTGTTTTTT. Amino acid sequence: CASSPRTGLSEKLFF.

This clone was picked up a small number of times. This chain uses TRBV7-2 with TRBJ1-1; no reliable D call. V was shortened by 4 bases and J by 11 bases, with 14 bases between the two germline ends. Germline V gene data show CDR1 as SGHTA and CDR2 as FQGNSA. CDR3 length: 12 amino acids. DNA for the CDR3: TGTGCCAGCAGCTCGACGGCGTTGCGGGCTTTCTTT. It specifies CASSSTALRAFF.

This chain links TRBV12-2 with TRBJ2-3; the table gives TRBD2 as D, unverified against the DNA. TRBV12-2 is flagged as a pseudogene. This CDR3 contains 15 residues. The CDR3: CASRSDWASTDTQYF. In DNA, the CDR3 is TGTGCAAGTCGCTCGGACTGGGCTAGCACAGATACGCAGTATTTT.

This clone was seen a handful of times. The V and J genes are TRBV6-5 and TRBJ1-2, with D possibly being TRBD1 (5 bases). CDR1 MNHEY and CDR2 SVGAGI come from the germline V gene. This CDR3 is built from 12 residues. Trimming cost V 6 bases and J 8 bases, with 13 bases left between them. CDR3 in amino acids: CASRVGLRGYTF. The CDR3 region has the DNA TGTGCCAGCAGGGTGGGACTGAGGGGCTACACCTTC.

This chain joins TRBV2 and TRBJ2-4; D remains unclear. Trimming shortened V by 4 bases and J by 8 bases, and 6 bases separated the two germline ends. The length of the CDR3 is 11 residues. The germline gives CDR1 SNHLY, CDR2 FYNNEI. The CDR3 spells CASSADHIQYF. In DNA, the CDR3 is TGTGCCAGCAGTGCAGATCACATTCAGTACTTC.

CDR3 DNA sequence: TGTGCCAGCAGCGACCTAGGCTACGACACAGATACGCAGTATTTT. Encoded protein: CASSDLGYDTDTQYF. The chain joins TRBV9 to TRBJ2-3; D unresolved. The CDR3 consists of 15 residues. Between the trimmed V and J ends, which lost 3 bases and 2 bases, there was a span of 13 bases. CDR1 is SGDLS and CDR2 is YYNGEE in the germline V gene.

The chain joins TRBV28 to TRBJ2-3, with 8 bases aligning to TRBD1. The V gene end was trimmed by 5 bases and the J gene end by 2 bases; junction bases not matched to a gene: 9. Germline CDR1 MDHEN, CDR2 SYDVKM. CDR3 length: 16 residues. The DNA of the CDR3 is TGTGCCAGCAGTCACTCAGGGACAGGCATCACAGATACGCAGTATTTT. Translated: CASSHSGTGITDTQYF.

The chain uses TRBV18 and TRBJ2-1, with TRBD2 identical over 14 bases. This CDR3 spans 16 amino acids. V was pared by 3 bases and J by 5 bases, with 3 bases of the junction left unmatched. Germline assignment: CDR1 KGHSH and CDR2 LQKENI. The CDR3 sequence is CASSPGTSGSDNEQFF. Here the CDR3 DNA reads TGTGCCAGCTCACCCGGGACTAGCGGGAGCGACAATGAGCAGTTCTTC.

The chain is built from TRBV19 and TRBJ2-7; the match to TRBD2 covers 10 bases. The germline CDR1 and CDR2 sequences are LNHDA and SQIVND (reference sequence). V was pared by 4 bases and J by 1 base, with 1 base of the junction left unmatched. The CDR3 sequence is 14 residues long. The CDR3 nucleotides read TGTGCCAGTAGTAGGACTAGCGGATCCTACGAGCAGTACTTC. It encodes CASSRTSGSYEQYF.

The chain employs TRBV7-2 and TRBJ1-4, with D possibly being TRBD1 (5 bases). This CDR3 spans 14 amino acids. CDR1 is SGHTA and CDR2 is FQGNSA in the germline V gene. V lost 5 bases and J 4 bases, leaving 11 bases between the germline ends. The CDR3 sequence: CASSIRQNNEKLFF. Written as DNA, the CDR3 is TGTGCCAGCAGCATCAGACAGAATAATGAAAAACTGTTTTTT.

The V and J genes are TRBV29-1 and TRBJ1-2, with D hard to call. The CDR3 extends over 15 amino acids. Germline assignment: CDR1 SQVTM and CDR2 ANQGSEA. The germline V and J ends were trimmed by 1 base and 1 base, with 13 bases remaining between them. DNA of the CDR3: TGCAGCGTTGAAGTGAATGATCCGAATAACTATGGCTACACCTTC. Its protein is CSVEVNDPNNYGYTF.

The CDR3 sequence is CASSLVTGGLAGELFF. The CDR3 DNA sequence: TGTGCCAGCAGCTTAGTCACAGGGGGTTTGGCCGGGGAGCTGTTTTTT. The chain combines TRBV11-3 with TRBJ2-2; 8 bases agree with TRBD1. The CDR3 extends over 16 amino acids. J was trimmed by 6 bases and V by 1 base; bases with no gene match: 7. The V gene's germline CDR1 is SGHNT and CDR2 YENEEA.

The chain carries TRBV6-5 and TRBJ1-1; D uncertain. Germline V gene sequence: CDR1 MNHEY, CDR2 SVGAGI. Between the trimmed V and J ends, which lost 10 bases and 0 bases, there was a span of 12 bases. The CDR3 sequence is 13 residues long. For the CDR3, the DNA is TGTGCCACCGGAGACGGCATGAACACTGAAGCTTTCTTT. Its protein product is CATGDGMNTEAFF.

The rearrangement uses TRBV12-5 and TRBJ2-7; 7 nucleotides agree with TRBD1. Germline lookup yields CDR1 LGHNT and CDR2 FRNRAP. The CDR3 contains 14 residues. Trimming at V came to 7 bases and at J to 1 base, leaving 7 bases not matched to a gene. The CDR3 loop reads CASVLWGQSYEQYF. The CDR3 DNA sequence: TGTGCTAGTGTTCTTTGGGGACAGTCCTACGAGCAGTACTTC.

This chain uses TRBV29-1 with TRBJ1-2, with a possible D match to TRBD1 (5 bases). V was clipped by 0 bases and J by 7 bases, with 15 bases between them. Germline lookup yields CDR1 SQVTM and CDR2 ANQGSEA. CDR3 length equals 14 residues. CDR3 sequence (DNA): TGCAGCGTTGAAGATGGGGCGGCGAGAAGTGGCTACACCTTC. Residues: CSVEDGAARSGYTF.

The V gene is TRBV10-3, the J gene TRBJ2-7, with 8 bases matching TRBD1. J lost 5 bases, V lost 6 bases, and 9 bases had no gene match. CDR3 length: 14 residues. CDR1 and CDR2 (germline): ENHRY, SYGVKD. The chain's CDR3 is CAIRYGQGSNEQYF. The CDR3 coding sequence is TGTGCCATCAGGTACGGACAGGGTTCCAACGAGCAGTACTTC.

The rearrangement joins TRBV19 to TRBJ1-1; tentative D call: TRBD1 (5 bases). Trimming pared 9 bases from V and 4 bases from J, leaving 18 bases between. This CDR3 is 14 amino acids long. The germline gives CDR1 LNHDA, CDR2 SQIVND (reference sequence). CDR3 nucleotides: TGTGCCAGCCGCAGCAGAGGGGATGGCACTGAAGCTTTCTTT. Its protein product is CASRSRGDGTEAFF.

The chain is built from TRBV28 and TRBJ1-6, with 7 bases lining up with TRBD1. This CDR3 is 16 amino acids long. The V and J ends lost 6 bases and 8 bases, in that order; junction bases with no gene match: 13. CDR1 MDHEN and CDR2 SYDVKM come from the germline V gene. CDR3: CASSIPVGGLDSPLHF. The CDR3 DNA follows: TGTGCCAGCAGCATACCTGTAGGGGGCTTGGATTCACCCCTCCACTTT.

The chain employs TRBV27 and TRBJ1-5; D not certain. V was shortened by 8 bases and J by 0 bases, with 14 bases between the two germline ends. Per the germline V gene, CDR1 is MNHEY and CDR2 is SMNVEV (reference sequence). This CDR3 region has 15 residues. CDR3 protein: CASSRFVGSNQPQHF. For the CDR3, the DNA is TGTGCCAGCTCCCGGTTTGTTGGTAGCAATCAGCCCCAGCATTTT.

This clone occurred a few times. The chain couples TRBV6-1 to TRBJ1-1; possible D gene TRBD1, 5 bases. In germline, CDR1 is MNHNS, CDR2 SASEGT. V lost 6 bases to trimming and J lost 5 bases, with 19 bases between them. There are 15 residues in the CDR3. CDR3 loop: CASSGRADWGTEAFF. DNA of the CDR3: TGTGCCAGCAGCGGAAGGGCCGACTGGGGGACTGAAGCTTTCTTT.

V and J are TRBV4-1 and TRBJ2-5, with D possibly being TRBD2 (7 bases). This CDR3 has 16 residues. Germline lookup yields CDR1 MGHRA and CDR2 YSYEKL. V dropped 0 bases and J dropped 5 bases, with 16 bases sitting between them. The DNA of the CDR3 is TGCGCCAGCAGCCAAGATGTTTGGGGGGGCTTGGAGACCCAGTACTTC. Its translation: CASSQDVWGGLETQYF.

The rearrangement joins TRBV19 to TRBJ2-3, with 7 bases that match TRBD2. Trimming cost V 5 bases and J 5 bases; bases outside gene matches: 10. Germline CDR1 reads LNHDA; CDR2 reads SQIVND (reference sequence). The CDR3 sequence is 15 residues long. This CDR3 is CASSLRSGVKDTQYF. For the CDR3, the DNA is TGTGCCAGTAGTCTCAGAAGCGGGGTAAAAGATACGCAGTATTTT. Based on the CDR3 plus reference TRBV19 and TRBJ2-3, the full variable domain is DGGITQSPKYLFRKEGQNVTLSCEQNLNHDAMYWYRQDPGQGLRLIYYSQIVNDFQKGDIAEGYSVSREKKESFPLTVTSAQKNPTAFYLCASSLRSGVKDTQYFGPGTRLTVL.